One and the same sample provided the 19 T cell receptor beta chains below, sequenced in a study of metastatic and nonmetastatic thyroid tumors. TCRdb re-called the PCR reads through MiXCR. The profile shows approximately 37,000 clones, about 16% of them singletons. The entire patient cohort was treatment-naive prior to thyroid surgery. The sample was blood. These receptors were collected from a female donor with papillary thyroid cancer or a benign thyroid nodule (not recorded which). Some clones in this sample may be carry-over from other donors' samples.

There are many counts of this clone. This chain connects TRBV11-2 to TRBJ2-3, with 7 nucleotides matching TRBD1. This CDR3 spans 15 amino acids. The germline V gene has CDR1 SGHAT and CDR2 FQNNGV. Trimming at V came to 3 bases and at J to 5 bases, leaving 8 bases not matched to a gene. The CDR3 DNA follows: TGTGCCAGCAGCTTCCGGGCCCACAGGGGAGATACGCAGTATTTT. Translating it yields CASSFRAHRGDTQYF.

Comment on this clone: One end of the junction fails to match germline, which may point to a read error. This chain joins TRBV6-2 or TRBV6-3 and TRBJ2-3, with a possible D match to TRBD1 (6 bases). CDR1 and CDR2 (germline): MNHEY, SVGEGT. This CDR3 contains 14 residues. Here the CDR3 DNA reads TGTGCCAGCATTTACAAGGACAGATCAGATACGCAGTATTTT. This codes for CASIYKDRSDTQYF.

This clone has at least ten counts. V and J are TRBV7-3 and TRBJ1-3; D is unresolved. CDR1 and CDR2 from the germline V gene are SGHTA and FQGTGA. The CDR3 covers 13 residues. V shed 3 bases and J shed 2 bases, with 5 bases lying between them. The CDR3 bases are TGTGCCAGCAGCTTCGGGGCTGGAAACACCATATATTTT. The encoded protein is CASSFGAGNTIYF.

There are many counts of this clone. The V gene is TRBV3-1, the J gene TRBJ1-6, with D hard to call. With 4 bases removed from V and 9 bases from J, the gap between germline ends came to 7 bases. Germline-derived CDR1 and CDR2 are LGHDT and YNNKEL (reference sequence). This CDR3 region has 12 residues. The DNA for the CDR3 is TGTGCCAGCAGCCCATTTGCTTCACCCCTCCACTTT. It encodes CASSPFASPLHF.

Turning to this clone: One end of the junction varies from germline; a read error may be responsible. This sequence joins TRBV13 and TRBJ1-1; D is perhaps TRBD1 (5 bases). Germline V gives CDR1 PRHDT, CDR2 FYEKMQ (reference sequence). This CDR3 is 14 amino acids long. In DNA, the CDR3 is TGTGCCAGCATCTTAGTCAGGGTAAACACTGAAGCTTTCTTT. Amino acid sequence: CASILVRVNTEAFF.

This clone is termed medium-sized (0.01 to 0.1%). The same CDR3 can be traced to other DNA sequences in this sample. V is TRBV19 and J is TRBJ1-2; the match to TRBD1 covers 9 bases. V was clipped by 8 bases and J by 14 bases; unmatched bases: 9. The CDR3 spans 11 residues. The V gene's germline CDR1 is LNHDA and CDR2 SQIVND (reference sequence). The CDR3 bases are TGTGCCAGTGCCGGGACAGGGTTTTTTACCTTC. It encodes CASAGTGFFTF. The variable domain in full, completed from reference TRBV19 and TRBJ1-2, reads DGGITQSPKYLFRKEGQNVTLSCEQNLNHDAMYWYRQDPGQGLRLIYYSQIVNDFQKGDIAEGYSVSREKKESFPLTVTSAQKNPTAFYLCASAGTGFFTFGSGTRLTVV.

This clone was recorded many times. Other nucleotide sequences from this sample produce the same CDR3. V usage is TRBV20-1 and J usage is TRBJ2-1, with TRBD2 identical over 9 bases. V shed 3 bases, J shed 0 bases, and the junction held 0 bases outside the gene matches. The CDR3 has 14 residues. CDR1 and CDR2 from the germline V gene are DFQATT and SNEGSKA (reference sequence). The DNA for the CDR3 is TGCAGTGCTAGGGGACTAGCCTCCTACAATGAGCAGTTCTTC. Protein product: CSARGLASYNEQFF.

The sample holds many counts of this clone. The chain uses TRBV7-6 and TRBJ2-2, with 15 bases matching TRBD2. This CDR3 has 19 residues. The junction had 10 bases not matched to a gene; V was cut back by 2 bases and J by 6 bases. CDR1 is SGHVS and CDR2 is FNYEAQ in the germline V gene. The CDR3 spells CASSLPSGLAGGKAGELFF. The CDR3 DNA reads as TGTGCCAGCAGCTTACCCTCTGGACTAGCGGGGGGGAAGGCCGGGGAGCTGTTTTTT. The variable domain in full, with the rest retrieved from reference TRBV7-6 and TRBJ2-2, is GAGVSQSPRYKVTKRGQDVALRCDPISGHVSLYWYRQALGQGPEFLTYFNYEAQQDKSGLPNDRFSAERPEGSISTLTIQRTEQRDSAMYRCASSLPSGLAGGKAGELFFGEGSRLTVL.

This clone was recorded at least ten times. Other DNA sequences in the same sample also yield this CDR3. In DNA, the CDR3 is TGTGCCAGCAGCTCGAGGACAGGGGGCCGCGAGCAGTACTTC. Its translation: CASSSRTGGREQYF. The chain joins TRBV11-3 to TRBJ2-7; 11 bases map to TRBD1. This CDR3 has 14 residues. Per the germline V gene, CDR1 is SGHNT and CDR2 is YENEEA. J gave up 6 bases and V 4 bases, and 5 bases lay outside the gene matches.

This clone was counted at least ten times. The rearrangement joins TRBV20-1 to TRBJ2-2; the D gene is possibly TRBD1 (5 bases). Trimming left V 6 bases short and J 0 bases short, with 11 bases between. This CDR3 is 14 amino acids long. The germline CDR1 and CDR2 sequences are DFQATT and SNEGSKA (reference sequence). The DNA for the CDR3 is TGCAGTGCGGAAGGACAAACGAACACCGGGGAGCTGTTTTTT. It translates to CSAEGQTNTGELFF.

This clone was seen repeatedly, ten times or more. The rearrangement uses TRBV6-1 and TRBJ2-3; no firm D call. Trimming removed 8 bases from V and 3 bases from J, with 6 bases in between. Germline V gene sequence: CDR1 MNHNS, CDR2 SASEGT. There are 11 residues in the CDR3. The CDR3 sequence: CASCNTDTQYF. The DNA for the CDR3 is TGTGCCAGCTGTAATACAGATACGCAGTATTTT.

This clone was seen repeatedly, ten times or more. CDR3 bases: TGTGCCAGCAGCCCGGACTTCTCTAACTATGGCTACACCTTC. It specifies CASSPDFSNYGYTF. The chain employs TRBV11-2 and TRBJ1-2; D is uncertain. Trimming removed 5 bases from V and 0 bases from J, with 10 bases in between. This CDR3 spans 14 amino acids. The germline gives CDR1 SGHAT, CDR2 FQNNGV.

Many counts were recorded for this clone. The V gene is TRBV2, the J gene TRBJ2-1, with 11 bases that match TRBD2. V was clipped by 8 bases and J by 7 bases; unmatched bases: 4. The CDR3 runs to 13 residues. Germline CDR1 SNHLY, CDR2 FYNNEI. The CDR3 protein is CASETSGGNEQFF. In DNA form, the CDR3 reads TGTGCCAGCGAAACTAGCGGGGGTAATGAGCAGTTCTTC.

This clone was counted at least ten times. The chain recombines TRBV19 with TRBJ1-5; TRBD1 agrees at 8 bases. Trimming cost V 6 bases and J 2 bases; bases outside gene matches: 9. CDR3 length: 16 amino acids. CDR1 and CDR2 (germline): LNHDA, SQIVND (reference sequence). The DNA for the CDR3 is TGTGCCAGTAGCTACACAGGGGGATGGGGCAATCAGCCCCAGCATTTT. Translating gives CASSYTGGWGNQPQHF.

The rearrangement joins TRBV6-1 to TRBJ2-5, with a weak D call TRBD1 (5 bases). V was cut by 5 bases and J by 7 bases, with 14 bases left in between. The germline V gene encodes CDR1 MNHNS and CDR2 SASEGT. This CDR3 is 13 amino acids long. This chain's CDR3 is CASSKDTQGTQYF. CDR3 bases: TGTGCCAGCAGTAAGGACACCCAGGGGACCCAGTACTTC.

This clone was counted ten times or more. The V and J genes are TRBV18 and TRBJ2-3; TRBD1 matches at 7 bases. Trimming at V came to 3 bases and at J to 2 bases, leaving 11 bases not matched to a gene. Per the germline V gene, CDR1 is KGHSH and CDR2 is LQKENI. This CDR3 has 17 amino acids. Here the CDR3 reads CASSPSGGQTYTDTQYF. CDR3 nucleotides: TGTGCCAGCTCACCTTCTGGGGGACAGACATACACAGATACGCAGTATTTT.

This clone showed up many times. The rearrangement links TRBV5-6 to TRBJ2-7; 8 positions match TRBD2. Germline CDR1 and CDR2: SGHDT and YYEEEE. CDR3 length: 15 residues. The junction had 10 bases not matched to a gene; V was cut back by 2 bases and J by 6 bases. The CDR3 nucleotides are TGTGCCAGCAGCTTTGGGCCGGGAGGGGAGATCGAGCAGTACTTC. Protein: CASSFGPGGEIEQYF.

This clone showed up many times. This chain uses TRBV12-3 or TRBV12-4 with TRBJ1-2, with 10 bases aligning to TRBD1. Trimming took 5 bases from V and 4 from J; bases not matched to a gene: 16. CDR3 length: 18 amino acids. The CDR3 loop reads CASSPLDRGRFSGYGYTF. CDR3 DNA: TGTGCCAGCAGTCCTTTAGACAGGGGGCGGTTTAGCGGCTATGGCTACACCTTC.

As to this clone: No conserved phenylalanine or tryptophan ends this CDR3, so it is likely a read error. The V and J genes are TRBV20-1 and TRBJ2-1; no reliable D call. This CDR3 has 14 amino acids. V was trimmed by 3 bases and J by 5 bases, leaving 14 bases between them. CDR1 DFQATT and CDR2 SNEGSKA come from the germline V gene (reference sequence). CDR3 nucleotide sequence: TGCAGTGCTAGGAATACGGTTTCCCACAATGAGCAGTTCCTC. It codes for CSARNTVSHNEQFL.